This TCR beta chain was sequenced for a study of cytomegalovirus exposure and HLA in healthy donors. Researchers ran the PCR with 60 Vbeta and 13 Jbeta primers. Some clones are missing from TCRdb's copy, which holds only in-frame ones; the method was immunoSEQ multiplex PCR. The table has approximately 160,000 clones, around four fifths seen once. The TCR comes from a woman aged 30 to 39 in good health and CMV-seropositive. The material sequenced was PBMCs.

CDR3 protein: CASSFSQGGNQPQHF. The CDR3 DNA reads TGTGCCAGCAGCTTCTCCCAGGGGGGCAATCAGCCCCAGCATTTT. The chain carries TRBV7-9 and TRBJ1-5, with TRBD1 matching 7 bases. The CDR3 extends over 15 amino acids. Unmatched junction bases numbered 4, after V lost 3 bases and J lost 2 bases. Germline V gives CDR1 SEHNR, CDR2 FQNEAQ (reference sequence).